The sequence of this T cell receptor (beta chain) was determined in a study of blood T cells in healthy people across ages. With 5 bases clipped from V and 2 bases from J, the junction kept 11 bases outside the gene matches. This CDR3 comprises 17 residues. Germline V gives CDR1 SEHNR, CDR2 FQNEAQ (reference sequence). A second 7 to 11 cycle PCR used barcoded and J-beta primers. MiXCR, run by TCRdb on the 5' RACE reads, gives a single entry per CDR3 protein. Among hundreds of thousands of distinct CDR3 sequences listed, 24% were seen once. Per sample, extraction of total RNA gave at least 5.5 micrograms in every case. These data are also associated with another study on T cells of mothers and their children. That source reports: Study donors consisted of three healthy Caucasian mothers and their six children. Thymic selection molds TCR recombination output in a comparable way in related and unrelated pairs. Slightly, though not significantly, more overlap was seen in related than in unrelated mother-child pairs.

Sequencing input: blood. The chain has TRBV7-9 and TRBJ2-7; TRBD1 matches 11 bases. The TCR originated in a boy under 18 in good health. The CDR3 DNA follows: TGTGCCAGCAGCACCTCCCTTCCGGGACAGGGGGCCTACGAGCAGTACTTC. It yields the protein CASSTSLPGQGAYEQYF.